One sample yielded the 25 T cell receptor beta chains listed below, sequenced in a study of neoadjuvant anti-PD-1 for oral cavity cancer. Indicated time point: after neoadjuvant nivolumab, at surgical resection. The protocol was immunoSEQ multiplex PCR, while the TCRdb copy is restricted to in-frame clones and leaves out a portion. This table has tens of thousands of clones, about nine tenths appearing once. Specimen: PBMCs, collected after nivolumab (anti-PD-1) treatment. These receptor sequences come from a person aged 40 to 85 with oral cavity squamous cell carcinoma.

The chain uses TRBV15 and TRBJ1-3; D perhaps matches TRBD1 (6 bases). This CDR3 is built from 16 residues. Germline CDR1 LNHNV, CDR2 YYDKDF (reference sequence). The ends were cut back, 0 bases at V and 6 bases at J, with 15 bases in the middle. Here the CDR3 reads CATSRDRGQGENTIYF. The CDR3 region has the DNA TGTGCCACCAGCAGAGATCGGGGGCAGGGAGAAAACACCATATATTTT.

V gene TRBV5-4 combines with J gene TRBJ2-5, with 12 nucleotides matching TRBD2. The germline V gene has CDR1 SGHNT and CDR2 YYREEE (reference sequence). This CDR3 has 15 amino acids. V lost 5 bases, J lost 2 bases, and 4 bases stayed unmatched. The CDR3 DNA is TGTGCCAGCAGAACGACTAGCGGGGGACAAGAGACCCAGTACTTC. This translates into CASRTTSGGQETQYF. Combining the CDR3 with reference TRBV5-4 and TRBJ2-5 gives the whole variable domain ETGVTQSPTHLIKTRGQQVTLRCSSQSGHNTVSWYQQALGQGPQFIFQYYREEENGRGNFPPRFSGLQFPNYSSELNVNALELDDSALYLCASRTTSGGQETQYFGPGTRLLVL.

The chain combines TRBV19 with TRBJ1-5; D gene ambiguous. CDR3 size: 16 residues. V was pared by 11 bases and J by 0 bases, with 20 bases between. The germline V gene has CDR1 LNHDA and CDR2 SQIVND (reference sequence). CDR3 protein: CASTAQPRLSNQPQHF. DNA of the CDR3: TGTGCCTCAACGGCACAGCCCAGACTTAGCAATCAGCCCCAGCATTTT. The whole variable domain, remainder taken from reference TRBV19 and TRBJ1-5, is DGGITQSPKYLFRKEGQNVTLSCEQNLNHDAMYWYRQDPGQGLRLIYYSQIVNDFQKGDIAEGYSVSREKKESFPLTVTSAQKNPTAFYLCASTAQPRLSNQPQHFGDGTRLSIL.

The chain employs TRBV4-2 and TRBJ2-3; a possible D gene is TRBD2 (6 bases). The CDR3 sequence is 14 residues long. V was shortened by 3 bases and J by 1 base, with 8 bases between the two germline ends. Germline CDR1 LGHNA, CDR2 YNFKEQ. CDR3 sequence (DNA): TGTGCCAGCAGCCACTGGAGGGGCACAGATACGCAGTATTTT. Protein product: CASSHWRGTDTQYF.

This sequence joins TRBV6-4 and TRBJ2-3, with a tentative D call TRBD2 (5 bases). This CDR3 region has 15 residues. In germline, CDR1 is MRHNA, CDR2 SNTAGT. The V gene lost 2 bases and the J gene lost 2 bases, with 11 bases spanning the gap. CDR3 sequence reads: CASSDGRANTDTQYF. CDR3 DNA: TGTGCCAGCAGTGACGGGCGGGCGAACACAGATACGCAGTATTTT.

The chain is built from TRBV30 and TRBJ2-2, with D possibly called TRBD1 or TRBD2 (5 bases each). Trimming took 8 bases from V and 0 from J, leaving 19 bases between them. Germline loops: CDR1 GTSNPN, CDR2 SVGIG (reference sequence). This CDR3 spans 16 amino acids. CDR3 sequence: CAKGFPGTANTGELFF. The CDR3 region has the DNA TGTGCCAAGGGGTTCCCCGGGACGGCGAACACCGGGGAGCTGTTTTTT.

The chain combines TRBV18 with TRBJ1-5, with D perhaps matching TRBD1 (6 bases). Trimming stripped 3 bases from V and 3 bases from J, with 12 bases between. Germline V CDR1 and CDR2: KGHSH, LQKENI. The CDR3 spans 15 residues. CDR3 coding DNA: TGTGCCAGCTCACCCAAGGACAGTTCCAATCAGCCCCAGCATTTT. It codes for CASSPKDSSNQPQHF.

This clone is a singleton in its sample. The chain uses TRBV25-1 and TRBJ2-7; 7 nucleotides agree with TRBD1. Germline loops: CDR1 MGHDK, CDR2 SYGVNS. Losses at the gene ends were 4 bases for V and 1 base for J; bases not matched to a gene: 4. This CDR3 comprises 14 residues. The CDR3 coding sequence is TGTGCCAGCAGTGCAGGGACAGCGTCCTACGAGCAGTACTTC. Amino acid sequence: CASSAGTASYEQYF.

The chain uses TRBV27 and TRBJ2-7, with 12 bases that match TRBD2. Germline CDR1 reads MNHEY; CDR2 reads SMNVEV (reference sequence). The J segment lost 5 bases and the V segment lost 6 bases, leaving 5 bases of the junction unmatched. This CDR3 contains 14 residues. CDR3 in amino acids: CASRRLAGVHEQYF. As DNA, the CDR3 is TGTGCCAGCAGACGACTAGCGGGAGTCCACGAGCAGTACTTC.

The chain is built from TRBV11-2 and TRBJ2-4; 11 nucleotides agree with TRBD2. Germline V gives CDR1 SGHAT, CDR2 FQNNGV. The CDR3 spans 18 residues. V lost 1 base to trimming and J lost 6 bases; unmatched junction nucleotides: 11. The CDR3 sequence is CASSLGLAGGRARNIQYF. The CDR3 nucleotides read TGTGCCAGCAGCTTAGGCCTAGCGGGGGGACGGGCTCGAAACATTCAGTACTTC. The complete variable domain, with remaining parts taken from reference TRBV11-2 and TRBJ2-4, reads EAGVAQSPRYKIIEKRQSVAFWCNPISGHATLYWYQQILGQGPKLLIQFQNNGVVDDSQLPKDRFSAERLKGVDSTLKIQPAKLEDSAVYLCASSLGLAGGRARNIQYFGAGTRLSVL.

This rearrangement joins TRBV7-3 to TRBJ2-1, with TRBD2 matching over 10 bases. This CDR3 has 16 amino acids. The germline gives CDR1 SGHTA, CDR2 FQGTGA. V shed 4 bases and J 5 bases; nucleotides not matched to a gene: 8. For the CDR3, the DNA is TGTGCCAGCAGCTGGGCTAGCGGGAGTACGGACAATGAGCAGTTCTTC. Translated: CASSWASGSTDNEQFF.

J is TRBJ2-5 and V is TRBV2; D perhaps matches TRBD1 (6 bases). The last part of the DNA fits TRBJ2-7 better; the J call may be wrong. This CDR3 spans 14 amino acids. CDR1 is SNHLY and CDR2 is FYNNEI in the germline V gene. The CDR3 nucleotides are TGTGCCAGCAGTGGGACAGTACCCCAGTACGAGCAGTACTTC. Translation: CASSGTVPQYEQYF.

In nucleotides, the CDR3 is TGCGCCAGCAGCTCGAGAGGTCCTATTGATGGCTACACCTTC. It yields the protein CASSSRGPIDGYTF. This chain connects TRBV5-1 to TRBJ1-2, with D unclear. The V end lost 3 bases, the J end lost 6 bases, and 15 bases lay between the germline ends. Germline V lookup: CDR1 SGHRS, CDR2 YFSETQ. CDR3 size: 14 residues.

V is TRBV29-1 and J is TRBJ2-1, with 8 bases lining up with TRBD2. CDR1 and CDR2 (germline): SQVTM, ANQGSEA. The trim removed 7 bases at V and 5 bases at J, leaving 13 bases unmatched. The CDR3 runs 15 residues. CDR3 sequence (DNA): TGCAGCGCCCCCCGGGGGGGGCCGAGGAACAATGAGCAGTTCTTC. Its protein is CSAPRGGPRNNEQFF.

This rearrangement joins TRBV4-1 to TRBJ2-1, with 15 bases lining up with TRBD2. Trimming took 4 bases from V and 12 from J; bases not matched to a gene: 7. Germline V gene lookup returns CDR1 MGHRA and CDR2 YSYEKL. The CDR3 is 15 amino acids. The CDR3 region is CASSLRTSGGVLQFF. CDR3 DNA: TGCGCCAGCAGCCTCCGGACTAGCGGGGGGGTACTGCAGTTCTTC.

V usage is TRBV6-5 and J usage is TRBJ2-7, with D possibly TRBD2 on 6 matching bases. Germline V gene lookup returns CDR1 MNHEY and CDR2 SVGAGI. Deletions cut 4 bases from V and 0 bases from J, with 10 bases between. The CDR3 is 14 amino acids. The CDR3 coding sequence is TGTGCCAGCAGTTCCGGGGGAGTCTCCTACGAGCAGTACTTC. Its protein product is CASSSGGVSYEQYF.

CDR3 in DNA: TGCGCCAGCAGCGCGTGGACTGAGCAAGAGACCCAGTACTTC. Its protein product is CASSAWTEQETQYF. V is TRBV5-1 and J is TRBJ2-5, with a weak D call TRBD2 (5 bases). Germline V gene sequence: CDR1 SGHRS, CDR2 YFSETQ. This CDR3 is 14 amino acids long. V lost 4 bases, J lost 2 bases, and 12 bases lay in between.

The chain's CDR3 is CATSRGGRGGYEQYF. CDR3 in DNA: TGTGCCACCAGCAGAGGAGGGCGGGGTGGCTACGAGCAGTACTTC. The J gene is TRBJ2-7, the V gene TRBV15; D is perhaps TRBD2 (6 bases). This CDR3 has 15 amino acids. Per germline, CDR1 LNHNV and CDR2 YYDKDF (reference sequence). V was shortened by 1 base and J by 3 bases, with 13 bases between the two germline ends.

This clone appeared a single time. The genes are TRBV19 and TRBJ2-1; 12 bases agree with TRBD2. Germline V gives CDR1 LNHDA, CDR2 SQIVND (reference sequence). This CDR3 region has 16 residues. The ends lost 4 bases at V and 9 bases at J; junction bases unmatched: 10. CDR3 in amino acids: CASSTTETSGRREQFF. CDR3 DNA sequence: TGTGCCAGTAGTACCACCGAGACTAGCGGGAGACGTGAGCAGTTCTTC. Combining the CDR3 with reference TRBV19 and TRBJ2-1 gives the whole variable domain DGGITQSPKYLFRKEGQNVTLSCEQNLNHDAMYWYRQDPGQGLRLIYYSQIVNDFQKGDIAEGYSVSREKKESFPLTVTSAQKNPTAFYLCASSTTETSGRREQFFGPGTRLTVL.

This clone was seen just once. CDR3 region: CASSLVSSTYPGELFF. The CDR3 region has the DNA TGTGCCAGCAGCTTAGTGTCCAGCACGTATCCCGGGGAGCTGTTTTTT. The chain employs TRBV7-2 and TRBJ2-2, with D uncertain. V was clipped by 1 base and J by 6 bases, with 15 bases between them. Germline V CDR1 and CDR2: SGHTA, FQGNSA. CDR3 size: 16 residues.

The gene calls are TRBV15 and TRBJ2-7, with 14 bases identical to TRBD2. CDR1 and CDR2 from the germline V gene are LNHNV and YYDKDF (reference sequence). The CDR3 contains 18 residues. The J segment lost 4 bases and the V segment lost 0 bases, leaving 8 bases of the junction unmatched. For the CDR3, the DNA is TGTGCCACCAGCAGAGATGTGGGACTAGCGGGAGAAGGGTACGAGCAGTACTTC. Residues: CATSRDVGLAGEGYEQYF.

This clone was observed a single time. This CDR3 reads CASSQVLDSVNYNEQFF. The CDR3 region has the DNA TGTGCCAGCAGCCAAGTTCTGGACTCGGTTAATTACAATGAGCAGTTCTTC. The chain combines TRBV4-2 with TRBJ2-1; possibly TRBD2 for D (5 bases). Per the germline V gene, CDR1 is LGHNA and CDR2 is YNFKEQ. Trimming pared 1 base from V and 4 bases from J, leaving 17 bases between. This CDR3 contains 17 residues.

This chain links TRBV4-2 with TRBJ1-5, with D uncertain. V lost 1 base and J 1 base, leaving 11 bases between the germline ends. CDR1 and CDR2 from the germline V gene are LGHNA and YNFKEQ. There are 16 residues in the CDR3. CDR3 in amino acids: CASSQVEGRSNQPQHF. The CDR3 nucleotides are TGTGCCAGCAGCCAAGTCGAAGGGCGAAGCAATCAGCCCCAGCATTTT.

The sample holds one count of this clone. The chain combines TRBV5-1 with TRBJ2-1; 9 bases are shared with TRBD2. The CDR3 spans 17 residues. The J segment lost 4 bases and the V segment lost 6 bases, leaving 14 bases of the junction unmatched. CDR1 is SGHRS, CDR2 YFSETQ, per germline. The CDR3 DNA reads as TGCGCCAGCAACCTGGCAGGCGGGAGGGCTCGGTACAATGAGCAGTTCTTC. Translation gives CASNLAGGRARYNEQFF.

The chain uses TRBV7-9 and TRBJ1-1; D remains ambiguous. Germline V gene sequence: CDR1 SEHNR, CDR2 FQNEAQ (reference sequence). The CDR3 is 15 residues long. The ends were cut back, 7 bases at V and 1 base at J, with 16 bases in the middle. In DNA form, the CDR3 reads TGTGCCAGCACTTATGATGGCCGGTCGAACACTGAAGCTTTCTTT. Its protein product is CASTYDGRSNTEAFF.